This TCR beta chain was recorded in a study of blood T cell repertoires in COVID-19. Study summary: Samples came from the United States, Italy and Spain, spanning acute and convalescent COVID-19. PBMCs, B-cell-depleted T cells, or T cells were the source of the cDNA or gDNA that made up the material.

Germline V gene sequence: CDR1 SGHTA, CDR2 FQGTGA. V shed 1 base and J 8 bases; nucleotides not matched to a gene: 8. The CDR3 runs 15 residues. Enrolment of Seattle patients took place during active infection, and they were followed longitudinally. As originally analysed: Nucleated cell number was recorded as an estimate derived from reference gene primer amplification. Clones were sequenced by immunoSEQ multiplex PCR, and TCRdb holds only the in-frame ones, with some missing. The DNA was the basis for D and trimming; V, J and clone size are from that table. The profile shows fewer than 250,000 clones, 80% to 90% of them singletons.

The sequence was obtained from a man aged 25 to 40 with COVID-19, enrolled during active disease. The chain has TRBV7-3 and TRBJ2-1, with 7 bases lining up with TRBD2. Sequencing input: peripheral blood. CDR3 nucleotide sequence: TGTGCCAGCAGCTTAAAAGGGACTACCGGGGATGAGCAGTTCTTC. It codes for CASSLKGTTGDEQFF.